The clone carrying this TCR beta chain was picked up a small number of times. J gave up 5 bases and V 6 bases, and 7 bases lay outside the gene matches. The CDR3 has 14 residues. Per germline, CDR1 WNHNN and CDR2 SYGVQD (reference sequence). The record originates from a study of T cells in Graves' hyperthyroidism and ophthalmopathy. Amplified regions were TCR beta CDR3 sequences from RNA transcripts. HTBI primers drove first-round RT-PCR of the TCR CDR3. From the multiplex PCR reads, TCRdb called clonotypes with MiXCR, one entry per CDR3 protein. The data hold about 340,000 distinct CDR3 sequences, with 18% observed a single time.

The specimen sequenced was blood. V is TRBV10-1 and J is TRBJ2-5, with 9 bases identical to TRBD1. The sequence was collected from a woman between 45 and 65 years old with Graves' hyperthyroidism. In DNA, the CDR3 is TGCGCCAGCAGCGACACAGGGGGCGCGGAGACCCAGTACTTC. Amino acid sequence: CASSDTGGAETQYF.